The rows below give T cell receptor beta chains drawn from one sample of a study of regulatory T cells in long-lasting Graves disease. Using its own MiXCR run on the multiplex PCR reads, TCRdb lists one record per CDR3 protein. The table has approximately 400,000 distinct CDR3 sequences, 20% to 30% seen once. The specimen comprised peripheral blood mononuclear cells (PBMCs), sampled when the disease was refractory, from a patient treated with antithyroid drugs. The receptor set was obtained from a female donor with Graves disease. Both conserved end residues are part of each CDR3. The order of the fields is J gene, V gene, CDR3 protein.

TRBJ2-7 | TRBV7-2 | CASSLDWVSSYEQYF
TRBJ2-2 | TRBV7-9 | CASSPPRTGGSGELFF
TRBJ1-1 | TRBV6-1 | CASSPGTGGMNTEAFF
TRBJ2-2 | TRBV7-9 | CASSLRVYTGELFF
TRBJ2-1 | TRBV12-3/TRBV12-4 | CASVSVYTNNEQFF
TRBJ2-7 | TRBV28 | CASRPRTGLTYEQYF
TRBJ2-5 | TRBV2 | CASSETGLAGGGFQETQYF
TRBJ2-2 | TRBV25-1 | CASSEPAGRGNTGELFF
TRBJ1-1 | TRBV9 | CASSKLLNTEAFF
TRBJ1-1 | TRBV10-3 | CAISEPEHGHTTRAFF
TRBJ2-7 | TRBV19 | CASSPRNRGGQRGEQYF
TRBJ2-4 | TRBV3-1 | CASSHYQPDNKGIQYF
TRBJ2-5 | TRBV24-1 | CATSDPGGRETQYF
TRBJ2-5 | TRBV7-2 | CASSLVMPAGAGETQYF
TRBJ2-4 | TRBV7-6 | CASSFTPRDIQYF
TRBJ2-5 | TRBV12-3/TRBV12-4 | CASSPPSGSSRETQYF
TRBJ2-7 | TRBV30 | CAWTSGAWEQYF
TRBJ1-6 | TRBV2 | CASSETGTNNSPLHF
TRBJ2-5 | TRBV11-2 | CASSRSTGGSETQYF
TRBJ1-5 | TRBV30 | CAWSMRQRHQPQHF
TRBJ1-6 | TRBV9 | CASSARDSSYNSPLHF
TRBJ2-7 | TRBV2 | CASRRDLYEQYF
TRBJ2-5 | TRBV29-1 | CSVVSREGSQETQYF
TRBJ2-5 | TRBV20-1 | CSASSGWLKTQYF
TRBJ2-7 | TRBV9 | CASSAEAGTGSLTYEQYF
TRBJ2-3 | TRBV2 | CASSETSTDTQYF
TRBJ2-7 | TRBV14 | CASSQDLLAGALSYEQYF
TRBJ2-5 | TRBV13 | CASSSAERGSRETQYF
TRBJ2-7 | TRBV7-9 | CASSLGYRREQYF
TRBJ1-1 | TRBV5-6 | CASSGMTGSTEAFF
TRBJ2-2 | TRBV2 | CASSHPSGPNTGELFF
TRBJ1-4 | TRBV7-3 | CASSSGGTFATNEKLFF
TRBJ1-3 | TRBV30 | CAWRQATSGNTIYF
TRBJ2-2 | TRBV2 | CATEQSGLAGLKNTGELFF
TRBJ2-5 | TRBV12-3/TRBV12-4 | CASSQLTGGETQYF
- | TRBV4-1 | CASSREPGGGAHEQYF
TRBJ2-2 | TRBV2 | CASSGASEINTGELFF
TRBJ1-4 | TRBV20-1 | CSAQGLGAGNEKLFF
TRBJ2-7 | TRBV7-2 | CASSFSGSNYEQYF
TRBJ2-1 | TRBV7-6 | CASSLKLAGLSYNEQFF
TRBJ1-2 | TRBV2 | CASSVGDSGYTF